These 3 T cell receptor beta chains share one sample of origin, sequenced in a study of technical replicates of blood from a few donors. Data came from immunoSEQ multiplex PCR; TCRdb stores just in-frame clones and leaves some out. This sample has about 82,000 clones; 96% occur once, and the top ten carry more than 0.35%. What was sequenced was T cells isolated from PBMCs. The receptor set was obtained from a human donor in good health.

CDR3 in amino acids: CATSTRQGNGYTF. The CDR3 bases are TGTGCCACCAGCACCAGACAGGGGAATGGCTACACCTTC. The chain uses TRBV15 and TRBJ1-2, with 8 nucleotides matching TRBD1. The CDR3 has 13 residues. Germline V gene sequence: CDR1 LNHNV, CDR2 YYDKDF (reference sequence). J lost 6 bases, V lost 4 bases, and 4 bases had no gene match.

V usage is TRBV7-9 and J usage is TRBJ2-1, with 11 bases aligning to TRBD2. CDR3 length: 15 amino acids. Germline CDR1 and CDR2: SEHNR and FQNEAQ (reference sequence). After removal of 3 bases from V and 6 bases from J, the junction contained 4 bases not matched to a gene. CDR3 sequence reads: CASSLTSGKANEQFF. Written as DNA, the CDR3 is TGTGCCAGCAGCTTGACTAGCGGGAAGGCCAATGAGCAGTTCTTC.

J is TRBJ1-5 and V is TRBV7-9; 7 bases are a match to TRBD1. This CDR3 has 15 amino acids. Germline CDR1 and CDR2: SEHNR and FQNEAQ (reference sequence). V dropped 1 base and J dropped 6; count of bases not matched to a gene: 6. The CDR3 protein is CASSLGGQGGQPQHF. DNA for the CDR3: TGTGCCAGCAGCTTAGGTGGTCAGGGGGGTCAGCCCCAGCATTTT.